The T cell receptor (beta chain) under discussion was sequenced for a study of blood T cell repertoires in COVID-19. On the study more broadly: From T cells, B-cell-depleted T cells, or PBMCs came the material, which was cDNA or gDNA.

Participants, about 18 to 90 years old, spanned some 23 US areas. In Cohort 3, a recovered donor had either two negative PCRs, clearance, or symptom resolution. V was clipped by 5 bases and J by 0 bases, with 8 bases between them. The CDR3 spans 13 residues. Germline V gene sequence: CDR1 SEHNR, CDR2 FQNEAQ (reference sequence). Original data processing: Quantification of nucleated cells was approximated via reference gene primer amplification. Data came from immunoSEQ multiplex PCR; TCRdb stores just in-frame clones and leaves some out. V and J calls and clone size are those listed in that table; D and trimming were worked out from the DNA. The profile shows 180,000 or so clones, around 80% of them singletons.

This clonotype was obtained from a man in his fifties who had recovered from COVID-19. The sample taken for sequencing was PBMCs or T cells enriched from blood (not recorded which). The rearrangement joins TRBV7-9 to TRBJ2-7; D possibly corresponds to TRBD1 (5 bases). The CDR3 DNA follows: TGTGCCAGCAGCGATCAGGGCTCCTACGAGCAGTACTTC. Translating gives CASSDQGSYEQYF.